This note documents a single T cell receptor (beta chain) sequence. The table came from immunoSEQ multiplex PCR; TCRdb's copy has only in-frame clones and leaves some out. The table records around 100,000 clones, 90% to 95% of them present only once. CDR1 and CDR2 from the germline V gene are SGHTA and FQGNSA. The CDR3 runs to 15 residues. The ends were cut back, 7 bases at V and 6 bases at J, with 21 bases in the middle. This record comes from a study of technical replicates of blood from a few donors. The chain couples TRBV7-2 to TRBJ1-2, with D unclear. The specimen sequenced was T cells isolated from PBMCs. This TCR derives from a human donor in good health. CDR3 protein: CASTPVVRHINGYTF. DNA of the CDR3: TGTGCCAGCACCCCGGTTGTGAGACACATAAATGGCTACACCTTC.